This is a list of T cell receptor beta chains from one sample in a study of blood T cells in healthy people across ages. One entry per CDR3 protein results from TCRdb running MiXCR on the 5' RACE reads. The sample holds about 570,000 distinct CDR3 sequences, 25% to 30% seen once. What was sequenced was blood. These receptors were obtained from a woman aged 70 to 79 in good health. CDR3s include the opening cysteine and the closing phenylalanine or tryptophan. D genes are given only for firm matches. Size tells how often a clone was seen (once, few, many) or the class of an expanded clone, and some rows leave it out.

TRBJ2-7 NA TRBV7-2 TRBD2 CASRRTSGSSYEQYF TGTGCCAGCAGACGGACTAGCGGGTCCTCCTACGAGCAGTACTTC
TRBJ1-1 NA TRBV20-1 NA CSARARDLKAFF TGCAGTGCTAGAGCTAGGGATCTAAAAGCTTTCTTT
TRBJ1-4 few TRBV20-1 NA CSASGFPKGEKLFF TGCAGTGCTAGTGGTTTCCCAAAAGGGGAAAAACTGTTTTTT
TRBJ2-4 NA TRBV6-2/TRBV6-3 TRBD2 CASSWASGAKNIQYF TGTGCCAGCAGTTGGGCTAGCGGAGCCAAAAACATTCAGTACTTC
TRBJ2-7 few TRBV20-1 NA CSATKQGTTKEQYF TGCAGTGCTACTAAACAGGGCACTACTAAAGAGCAGTACTTC
TRBJ1-2 NA TRBV11-2 NA CASSWGGAGYTF TGTGCCAGCAGCTGGGGAGGGGCTGGCTACACCTTC
TRBJ2-5 few TRBV4-2 NA CASSQVLAEGQETQYF TGTGCCAGCAGCCAAGTATTGGCGGAGGGACAAGAGACCCAGTACTTC
TRBJ1-2 NA TRBV7-2 NA CASGLVVVIGGHGYPF TGTGCCAGCGGCTTAGTGGTAGTGATAGGGGGACATGGCTACCCCTTC
TRBJ1-4 NA TRBV5-1 NA CASSPRPGQSGVGEKLFF TGCGCCAGCAGCCCGCGACCCGGGCAGTCGGGGGTGGGCGAAAAACTGTTTTTT
TRBJ2-5 NA TRBV7-9 NA CASSLALAQGQETQYF TGTGCCAGCAGCTTAGCGCTGGCACAAGGGCAAGAGACCCAGTACTTC
TRBJ2-1 many TRBV7-7 NA CASSLEGDDEQFF TGTGCTAGCAGCTTAGAGGGAGATGATGAGCAGTTCTTC
TRBJ1-4 NA TRBV4-2 TRBD1 CASSQDPGGMGEKLFF TGTGCCAGCAGCCAGGACCCAGGGGGCATGGGTGAAAAACTGTTTTTT
TRBJ1-2 many TRBV5-1 NA CASSLAGPQAYTF TGCGCCAGCAGCTTGGCAGGGCCACAGGCATACACCTTC
TRBJ2-5 NA TRBV5-1 NA CASSLEAGNQETQYF TGCGCCAGCAGCTTGGAGGCTGGAAACCAAGAGACCCAGTACTTC
TRBJ2-5 NA TRBV6-1 TRBD1 CASSVDRVQETQYF TGTGCCAGCAGTGTCGACAGGGTACAAGAGACCCAGTACTTC
TRBJ1-1 few TRBV5-6 NA CASSLWTVVEAFF TGTGCCAGCAGCTTGTGGACGGTAGTTGAAGCTTTCTTT